These 25 T cell receptor beta chains share one sample of origin, sequenced in a study of blood T cells in healthy people across ages. A second PCR of about 7 to 12 cycles used a sample-barcoded 5' primer and a J-beta primer mix. Via MiXCR, TCRdb re-called the 5' RACE reads, giving one row per CDR3 protein. The sample records just over 1 million distinct CDR3 sequences, 35% to 50% being singletons. The source material was blood. The receptors come from a woman in her sixties or seventies in good health.

The table lists this clonotype with a few counts. The rearrangement joins TRBV6-1 to TRBJ2-6; D gene ambiguous. CDR1 and CDR2 from the germline V gene are MNHNS and SASEGT. The CDR3 is 14 residues long. The V gene lost 7 bases and the J gene lost 0 bases, with 7 bases spanning the gap. CDR3 coding DNA: TGTGCCAGCAAGGAAGTCTCTGGGGCCAACGTCCTGACTTTC. Translating gives CASKEVSGANVLTF.

CDR3 in amino acids: CASRRGTSQETQYF. The CDR3 DNA follows: TGTGCCAGCAGACGCGGGACCTCACAAGAGACCCAGTACTTC. The chain joins TRBV7-9 to TRBJ2-5; D is perhaps TRBD2 (6 bases). This CDR3 region has 14 residues. The germline CDR1 and CDR2 sequences are SEHNR and FQNEAQ (reference sequence). Trimming took off 6 bases at V and 2 bases at J, with 13 bases between the two ends.

This clonotype was seen a handful of times. V is TRBV6-2 or TRBV6-3 and J is TRBJ2-7; 7 nucleotides line up with TRBD2. Germline loops: CDR1 MNHEY, CDR2 SVGEGT. Trimming took 7 bases from V and 0 from J; bases not matched to a gene: 9. This CDR3 region has 15 residues. CDR3 sequence reads: CASTDREALSYEQYF. The CDR3 DNA sequence: TGTGCCAGCACGGATCGGGAGGCCCTCTCCTACGAGCAGTACTTC.

This sequence joins TRBV7-2 and TRBJ2-4; D may be TRBD1 (6 bases). The CDR3 is made up of 15 amino acids. Trimming removed 2 bases at V and 4 bases at J, with 12 bases between. Germline CDR1 reads SGHTA; CDR2 reads FQGNSA. CDR3: CASSLTTGQKNIQYF. For the CDR3, the DNA is TGTGCCAGCAGCTTAACTACGGGACAAAAAAACATTCAGTACTTC. Combining the CDR3 with reference TRBV7-2 and TRBJ2-4 gives the whole variable domain GAGVSQSPSNKVTEKGKDVELRCDPISGHTALYWYRQSLGQGLEFLIYFQGNSAPDKSGLPSDRFSAERTGGSVSTLTIQRTQQEDSAVYLCASSLTTGQKNIQYFGAGTRLSVL.

This clonotype was seen only a few times. The V call is TRBV7-2, the J call TRBJ2-5; D may be TRBD2 (6 bases). This CDR3 comprises 15 residues. Trimming shortened V by 0 bases and J by 5 bases, and 13 bases separated the two germline ends. The germline V gene has CDR1 SGHTA and CDR2 FQGNSA. The CDR3 spells CASSLASQGGETQYF. Written as DNA, the CDR3 is TGTGCCAGCAGCTTAGCGTCCCAGGGAGGCGAGACCCAGTACTTC.

This clonotype was detected only a few times. As DNA, the CDR3 is TGTGCCAGCAGCCCCGCCCGCTTAGCGGGAGGTTTCTTTCTCAATGAGCAGTTCTTC. Its translation: CASSPARLAGGFFLNEQFF. The rearrangement joins TRBV7-2 to TRBJ2-1, with 10 bases lining up with TRBD2. CDR1 and CDR2 from the germline V gene are SGHTA and FQGNSA. There are 19 residues in the CDR3. J gave up 6 bases and V 5 bases, and 19 bases lay outside the gene matches. Based on the CDR3 plus reference TRBV7-2 and TRBJ2-1, the full variable domain is GAGVSQSPSNKVTEKGKDVELRCDPISGHTALYWYRQSLGQGLEFLIYFQGNSAPDKSGLPSDRFSAERTGGSVSTLTIQRTQQEDSAVYLCASSPARLAGGFFLNEQFFGPGTRLTVL.

This clonotype appeared a few times. This sequence joins TRBV20-1 and TRBJ1-2, with TRBD1 as a possible D gene (5 bases). The CDR3 has 13 residues. Germline V gene lookup returns CDR1 DFQATT and CDR2 SNEGSKA (reference sequence). The V end was cut by 5 bases, the J end by 8 bases, with 18 bases between. The CDR3 here is CSASDPGTEGYTF. CDR3 DNA sequence: TGCAGTGCTTCGGACCCTGGGACGGAAGGCTACACCTTC.

This clonotype was observed many times. The V call is TRBV20-1, the J call TRBJ1-1, with TRBD1 as a possible D gene (5 bases). V was clipped by 0 bases and J by 5 bases, with 16 bases between them. Germline CDR1 reads DFQATT; CDR2 reads SNEGSKA (reference sequence). The CDR3 sequence is 15 residues long. CDR3 nucleotide sequence: TGCAGTGCTAGAGATTCGCGCAGGGATTGGACTGAAGCTTTCTTT. Translated, it gives CSARDSRRDWTEAFF.

This clonotype was counted a few times. The chain recombines TRBV20-1 with TRBJ2-7; 11 nucleotides align to TRBD1. The CDR3 runs 16 residues. Germline V gene data show CDR1 as DFQATT and CDR2 as SNEGSKA (reference sequence). The V and J ends lost 1 base and 4 bases, in that order; junction bases with no gene match: 9. In DNA, the CDR3 is TGCAGTGCTAGAGGGCCCTCGGACAGGGGGCCTTACGAGCAGTACTTC. It yields the protein CSARGPSDRGPYEQYF.

The V gene is TRBV14, the J gene TRBJ2-1; D is possibly TRBD2 (6 bases). V was cut by 3 bases and J by 3 bases, with 18 bases left in between. In germline, CDR1 is SGHDN, CDR2 FVKESK. CDR3 length: 17 residues. The CDR3 DNA sequence: TGTGCCAGCAGCCAGTTGTTAGGAGGGTCGGTCTACAATGAGCAGTTCTTC. Its translation is CASSQLLGGSVYNEQFF.

The rearrangement uses TRBV12-3 or TRBV12-4 and TRBJ1-4; D is perhaps TRBD1 (6 bases). There are 18 residues in the CDR3. Between the trimmed V and J ends, which lost 2 bases and 1 base, there was a span of 17 bases. The CDR3 DNA is TGTGCCAGCAGTTTAAGGGCCGGGGGGCGAGTAACTAATGAAAAACTGTTTTTT. This codes for CASSLRAGGRVTNEKLFF.

This clonotype was recorded a few times. CDR3 nucleotide sequence: TGTGCCAGCTCCACCGGAGGGCTTAAGTTGTTCTTC. Its protein product is CASSTGGLKLFF. V is TRBV18 and J is TRBJ2-1; perhaps TRBD2 as D (6 bases). The V and J ends lost 6 bases and 15 bases respectively, with 18 bases between them. The CDR3 runs to 12 residues. CDR1 is KGHSH and CDR2 is LQKENI in the germline V gene.

The chain employs TRBV29-1 and TRBJ2-4; D is unresolved. The J call may be incorrect, as the DNA end agrees better with TRBJ2-7. The CDR3 sequence is 11 residues long. Looked up from germline, CDR1 is SQVTM and CDR2 is ANQGSEA. CDR3 protein: CSVDEGYEQYF. CDR3 DNA: TGCAGCGTTGATGAAGGATACGAGCAGTACTTC.

The rearrangement links TRBV6-5 to TRBJ1-4; maybe TRBD1 (6 bases). Trimming cost V 5 bases and J 8 bases, with 15 bases left between them. The CDR3 covers 14 residues. The germline V gene has CDR1 MNHEY and CDR2 SVGAGI. This CDR3 reads CASSRRGGREKLFF. The CDR3 nucleotides read TGTGCCAGCAGTCGGAGAGGGGGACGGGAAAAACTGTTTTTT.

The chain has TRBV20-1 and TRBJ2-2, with D tentatively TRBD1 (8 bases). Germline-derived CDR1 and CDR2 are DFQATT and SNEGSKA (reference sequence). CDR3 length: 16 residues. Trimming removed 3 bases at V and 2 bases at J, with 16 bases between. CDR3: CSARTNRGGNTGELFF. DNA for the CDR3: TGCAGTGCTAGGACTAACAGGGGGGGAAACACCGGGGAGCTGTTTTTT.

The chain recombines TRBV6-2 or TRBV6-3 with TRBJ2-1; D is possibly TRBD2 (5 bases). This CDR3 region has 14 residues. V was cut by 10 bases and J by 9 bases, with 22 bases left in between. CDR1 MNHEY and CDR2 SVGEGT come from the germline V gene. The CDR3 sequence is CATGSEDRGSEQFF. The CDR3 region has the DNA TGTGCCACCGGTTCGGAGGACCGGGGTAGTGAGCAGTTCTTC.

This clonotype was found once. The junction shows a germline mismatch at one end, possibly a read error. The genes are TRBV6-5 and TRBJ2-4, with D unresolved. The J call is in doubt because the DNA end fits TRBJ2-7 better. Looked up from germline, CDR1 is MNHEY and CDR2 is SVGAGI. The CDR3 consists of 15 residues. CDR3 residues: CGSRYSTGSSYEQYF. The CDR3 DNA follows: TGTGGCAGCAGATACTCCACCGGCAGCTCCTACGAGCAGTACTTC.

This clonotype was found once. The chain uses TRBV20-1 and TRBJ2-2; D remains ambiguous. Germline CDR1 reads DFQATT; CDR2 reads SNEGSKA (reference sequence). Between the trimmed V and J ends, which lost 4 bases and 6 bases, there was a span of 12 bases. This CDR3 region has 13 residues. The CDR3 DNA is TGCAGTGCTACTAGGTTAGCCGCCGGGGAGCTGTTTTTT. It is translated as CSATRLAAGELFF.

The chain joins TRBV12-3 or TRBV12-4 to TRBJ2-1; tentative D call: TRBD2 (5 bases). V lost 6 bases and J lost 5, with 11 bases in between. This CDR3 is 13 amino acids long. As DNA, the CDR3 is TGTGCCAGCAGGGCACTAGGTAACAATGAGCAGTTCTTC. This translates into CASRALGNNEQFF.

The chain joins TRBV29-1 to TRBJ1-2; D is perhaps TRBD1 (5 bases). The CDR3 covers 12 residues. Trimming took 6 bases from V and 6 from J, leaving 14 bases between them. Germline assignment: CDR1 SQVTM and CDR2 ANQGSEA. CDR3 region: CSVFGTKDGYTF. Here the CDR3 DNA reads TGCAGCGTCTTCGGGACTAAGGATGGCTACACCTTC.

This clonotype appeared a single time. This chain uses TRBV7-6 with TRBJ1-1; D gene unclear. Deletions cut 7 bases from V and 0 bases from J, with 12 bases between. This CDR3 spans 14 amino acids. Per germline, CDR1 SGHVS and CDR2 FNYEAQ. The CDR3 protein is CASTPQLMNTEAFF. The CDR3 region has the DNA TGTGCCAGCACCCCGCAGTTAATGAACACTGAAGCTTTCTTT.

For this clonotype: At one end, the junction sequence differs from germline, possibly due to a read error. The chain carries TRBV5-1 and TRBJ2-1, with D perhaps matching TRBD2 (5 bases). Germline assignment: CDR1 SGHRS and CDR2 YFSETQ. The CDR3 is 15 amino acids. CDR3 amino acids: CASSLDLAPFNVQFF. Written as DNA, the CDR3 is TGCGCCAGCAGCTTGGATCTAGCACCTTTCAATGTGCAGTTCTTC.

V and J are TRBV20-1 and TRBJ1-2, with TRBD1 identical over 8 bases. CDR3 length: 14 residues. The V gene end was trimmed by 6 bases and the J gene end by 4 bases; junction bases not matched to a gene: 10. The V gene's germline CDR1 is DFQATT and CDR2 SNEGSKA (reference sequence). Here the CDR3 DNA reads TGCAGTGCCGAGGACAGGGCTGGGAGCTATGGCTACACCTTC. Its translation is CSAEDRAGSYGYTF.

This chain connects TRBV21-1 to TRBJ2-5; TRBD1 is the table's D call and was not checked against the DNA. TRBV21-1 is flagged as a pseudogene. The CDR3 runs 17 residues. The CDR3 here is CASSKPWDRGHAETQYF. The CDR3, as DNA: TGTGCCAGCAGCAAGCCGTGGGACAGGGGGCACGCGGAGACCCAGTACTTC.

V and J are TRBV6-1 and TRBJ2-3, with 7 positions matching TRBD2. V was clipped by 3 bases and J by 0 bases; unmatched bases: 6. The length of the CDR3 is 16 residues. CDR1 is MNHNS, CDR2 SASEGT, per germline. CDR3 protein: CASSEGGASSTDTQYF. The CDR3 nucleotides read TGTGCCAGCAGTGAGGGAGGGGCTTCTAGCACAGATACGCAGTATTTT.